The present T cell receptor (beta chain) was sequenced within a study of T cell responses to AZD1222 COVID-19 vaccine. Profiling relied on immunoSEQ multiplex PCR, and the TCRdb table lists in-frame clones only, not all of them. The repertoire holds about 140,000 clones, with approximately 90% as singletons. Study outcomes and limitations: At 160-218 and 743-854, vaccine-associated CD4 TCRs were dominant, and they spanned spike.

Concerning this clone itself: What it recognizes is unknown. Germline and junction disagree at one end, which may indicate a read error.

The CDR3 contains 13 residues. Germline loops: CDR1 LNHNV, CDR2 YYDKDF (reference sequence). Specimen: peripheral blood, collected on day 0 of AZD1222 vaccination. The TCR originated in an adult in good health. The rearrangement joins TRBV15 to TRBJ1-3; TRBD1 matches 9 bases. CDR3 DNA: TGTGCCACCAGCAATTGGGACAGGGCCCTAACATCCTTT. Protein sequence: CATSNWDRALTSF. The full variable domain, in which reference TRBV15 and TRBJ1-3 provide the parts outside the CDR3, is DAMVIQNPRYQVTQFGKPVTLSCSQTLNHNVMYWYQQKSSQAPKLLFHYYDKDFNNEADTPDNFQSRRPNTSFCFLDIRSPGLGDTAMYLCATSNWDRALTSFGEGSWLTVV.